Following are 20 T cell receptor beta chains from one sample sequenced in a study of blood T cell repertoires in COVID-19. Only in-frame clones appear in the TCRdb table, and some are missing; sequencing was by immunoSEQ multiplex PCR. Here the sample spans nearly 250,000 clones, about 84% being singletons. Sequenced material: PBMCs or T cells enriched from blood (not recorded which). These receptor sequences come from a woman aged 45 to 65 who had recovered from COVID-19.

The V and J genes are TRBV4-1 and TRBJ2-1, with D possibly being TRBD2 (6 bases). Germline V lookup: CDR1 MGHRA, CDR2 YSYEKL. With 1 base removed from V and 9 bases from J, the gap between germline ends came to 16 bases. This CDR3 spans 15 amino acids. CDR3 coding DNA: TGCGCCAGCAGCCAAGGGGGGACTTCGGCGGGTGAGCAGTTCTTC. Amino acids: CASSQGGTSAGEQFF.

The chain couples TRBV4-2 to TRBJ2-7; D perhaps matches TRBD2 (6 bases). The ends were cut back, 4 bases at V and 4 bases at J, with 11 bases in the middle. This CDR3 comprises 13 residues. Germline V lookup: CDR1 LGHNA, CDR2 YNFKEQ. CDR3 DNA: TGTGCCAGCAGCCGTCCGGGACTTTACGAGCAGTACTTC. Its protein is CASSRPGLYEQYF.

This clone has a single count. The chain recombines TRBV11-3 with TRBJ2-7, with 8 bases that match TRBD1. This CDR3 comprises 14 residues. CDR1 is SGHNT and CDR2 is YENEEA in the germline V gene. V lost 1 base to trimming and J lost 2 bases; unmatched junction nucleotides: 1. The CDR3 spells CASSLGDRPYEQYF. In nucleotides, the CDR3 is TGTGCCAGCAGCTTAGGGGACAGGCCCTACGAGCAGTACTTC.

The chain uses TRBV19 and TRBJ1-3; D remains ambiguous. Germline CDR1 LNHDA, CDR2 SQIVND (reference sequence). V shed 7 bases and J shed 4 bases, with 20 bases lying between them. The CDR3 runs 16 residues. CDR3 in DNA: TGTGCCAGTATCCCCTCTGGGCAGGCCAAGGGAAACACCATATATTTT. Translating gives CASIPSGQAKGNTIYF.

This clone was seen more than once but under ten times. This sequence joins TRBV13 and TRBJ2-2, with 13 bases fitting TRBD2. Unmatched junction bases numbered 13, after V lost 6 bases and J lost 6 bases. The CDR3 contains 18 residues. Germline CDR1 and CDR2: PRHDT and FYEKMQ (reference sequence). The CDR3 protein is CASSPLGLAGAQSGELFF. The CDR3 DNA sequence: TGTGCCAGCAGTCCCCTCGGACTAGCGGGGGCCCAGTCCGGGGAGCTGTTTTTT.

This clone came up a few times. The chain carries TRBV24-1 and TRBJ1-2, with 7 bases matching TRBD1. The CDR3 has 14 residues. Unmatched junction bases numbered 3, after V lost 3 bases and J lost 3 bases. CDR1 KGHDR and CDR2 SFDVKD come from the germline V gene. The CDR3 loop reads CATSDTTGYYGYTF. In DNA form, the CDR3 reads TGTGCCACCAGTGATACGACAGGGTACTATGGCTACACCTTC.

CDR3 nucleotide sequence: TGTGCCAGCGGAAGACAAGTGAACACTGAAGCTTTCTTT. Amino acid sequence: CASGRQVNTEAFF. This chain uses TRBV11-2 with TRBJ1-1, with no clear D. V shed 8 bases and J shed 0 bases, with 10 bases lying between them. The length of the CDR3 is 13 residues. Germline CDR1 SGHAT, CDR2 FQNNGV.

This chain uses TRBV30 with TRBJ2-7; D is possibly TRBD2 (6 bases). Per the germline V gene, CDR1 is GTSNPN and CDR2 is SVGIG (reference sequence). This CDR3 is 15 amino acids long. V was trimmed by 2 bases and J by 1 base, leaving 15 bases between them. The DNA for the CDR3 is TGTGCCTGGAGTAAACCGGGGACTCGGTCCTACGAGCAGTACTTC. It translates to CAWSKPGTRSYEQYF.

This chain uses TRBV9 with TRBJ2-1, with 7 positions matching TRBD2. V gave up 2 bases and J gave up 4 bases; unmatched junction bases: 6. Germline values: CDR1 SGDLS, CDR2 YYNGEE. The CDR3 covers 15 residues. The DNA of the CDR3 is TGTGCCAGCAGCGTTGGGGGGGTTCTGTACAATGAGCAGTTCTTC. Protein product: CASSVGGVLYNEQFF.

The table lists this clone with many counts. The V and J genes are TRBV7-9 and TRBJ1-4; TRBD1 aligns across 7 bases. From germline, CDR1 is SEHNR and CDR2 FQNEAQ (reference sequence). The length of the CDR3 is 17 residues. The trim removed 5 bases at V and 1 base at J, leaving 10 bases unmatched. CDR3 nucleotides: TGTGCCAGCAGCCTTAGCCCCCGACAGGGAACTAATGAAAAACTGTTTTTT. Protein product: CASSLSPRQGTNEKLFF. Full variable domain (outside the CDR3, taken from reference TRBV7-9 and TRBJ1-4): DTGVSQNPRHKITKRGQNVTFRCDPISEHNRLYWYRQTLGQGPEFLTYFQNEAQLEKSRLLSDRFSAERPKGSFSTLEIQRTEQGDSAMYLCASSLSPRQGTNEKLFFGSGTQLSVL.

The rearrangement joins TRBV6-2 or TRBV6-3 to TRBJ2-6, with D possibly matching TRBD2 (6 bases). V was cut by 2 bases and J by 1 base, with 6 bases left in between. The CDR3 length is 15 residues. Germline V gene lookup returns CDR1 MNHEY and CDR2 SVGEGT. CDR3 residues: CASSYGGSGANVLTF. In nucleotides, the CDR3 is TGTGCCAGCAGTTACGGGGGGTCTGGGGCCAACGTCCTGACTTTC.

This chain joins TRBV11-2 and TRBJ2-1, with a weak D call TRBD2 (6 bases). There are 15 residues in the CDR3. The V gene lost 5 bases and the J gene lost 3 bases, with 14 bases spanning the gap. Per germline, CDR1 SGHAT and CDR2 FQNNGV. The CDR3 nucleotides read TGTGCCAGCAGCAACTGGGGGGATGGCTACAATGAGCAGTTCTTC. Amino acids: CASSNWGDGYNEQFF. Full variable domain (outside the CDR3, taken from reference TRBV11-2 and TRBJ2-1): EAGVAQSPRYKIIEKRQSVAFWCNPISGHATLYWYQQILGQGPKLLIQFQNNGVVDDSQLPKDRFSAERLKGVDSTLKIQPAKLEDSAVYLCASSNWGDGYNEQFFGPGTRLTVL.

This chain joins TRBV2 and TRBJ2-1; 7 bases match TRBD2. CDR1 is SNHLY, CDR2 FYNNEI, per germline. This CDR3 is built from 16 residues. V lost 4 bases, J lost 1 base, and 7 bases stayed unmatched. The CDR3: CASSAPTGGSYNEQFF. The CDR3 DNA is TGTGCCAGCAGTGCCCCGACGGGGGGTTCCTACAATGAGCAGTTCTTC. The whole variable domain, filled in from reference TRBV2 and TRBJ2-1, reads EPEVTQTPSHQVTQMGQEVILRCVPISNHLYFYWYRQILGQKVEFLVSFYNNEISEKSEIFDDQFSVERPDGSNFTLKIRSTKLEDSAMYFCASSAPTGGSYNEQFFGPGTRLTVL.

This clone was observed a single time. The CDR3 sequence is CASSTRQGGDEQYF. CDR3 sequence (DNA): TGTGCCAGCAGCACGCGACAGGGCGGCGACGAGCAGTACTTC. The chain is built from TRBV5-4 and TRBJ2-7; 7 bases align to TRBD1. V dropped 4 bases and J dropped 5; count of bases not matched to a gene: 9. This CDR3 is built from 14 residues. CDR1 SGHNT and CDR2 YYREEE come from the germline V gene (reference sequence). Variable domain in full (rest from reference TRBV5-4 and TRBJ2-7): ETGVTQSPTHLIKTRGQQVTLRCSSQSGHNTVSWYQQALGQGPQFIFQYYREEENGRGNFPPRFSGLQFPNYSSELNVNALELDDSALYLCASSTRQGGDEQYFGPGTRLTVT.

The chain has TRBV5-4 and TRBJ1-1; TRBD1 aligns across 7 bases. Trimming at V came to 2 bases and at J to 5 bases, leaving 12 bases not matched to a gene. CDR3 length: 16 amino acids. Germline V gene data show CDR1 as SGHNT and CDR2 as YYREEE (reference sequence). CDR3 nucleotides: TGTGCCAGCAGCTTCAATCAGGGGGGATCGGGAACTGAAGCTTTCTTT. This encodes CASSFNQGGSGTEAFF.

The chain links TRBV6-2 or TRBV6-3 to TRBJ1-5; D is uncertain. CDR3 length: 15 amino acids. The V gene's germline CDR1 is MNHEY and CDR2 SVGEGT. Trimming shortened V by 2 bases and J by 9 bases, and 17 bases separated the two germline ends. Written as DNA, the CDR3 is TGTGCCAGCAGTTACGTACATCGGGCTGCGGGGCCCCAGCATTTT. As protein: CASSYVHRAAGPQHF.

The V and J genes are TRBV10-1 and TRBJ2-6, with D possibly TRBD2 on 6 matching bases. This CDR3 region has 13 residues. Trimming removed 3 bases at V and 16 bases at J, with 16 bases between. Looked up from germline, CDR1 is WNHNN and CDR2 is SYGVQD (reference sequence). CDR3 nucleotides: TGCGCCAGCAGTGATGGGGGTGCGGGGACGCTGACTTTC. It encodes CASSDGGAGTLTF.

The chain employs TRBV13 and TRBJ1-5, with a tentative D call TRBD1 (5 bases). The CDR3 has 13 residues. V lost 5 bases and J lost 8, with 13 bases in between. From germline, CDR1 is PRHDT and CDR2 FYEKMQ (reference sequence). CDR3 bases: TGTGCCAGCAGCAACGGGGGACTCGAGCCCCAGCATTTT. Translation: CASSNGGLEPQHF.

The CDR3 spells CASSYPTGGLTETQYF. The CDR3 coding sequence is TGTGCCAGCAGTTACCCGACAGGCGGCCTAACTGAGACCCAGTACTTC. This rearrangement joins TRBV6-2 or TRBV6-3 to TRBJ2-5, with a tentative D call TRBD1 (6 bases). Trimming removed 2 bases from V and 5 bases from J, with 18 bases in between. This CDR3 contains 16 residues. From germline, CDR1 is MNHEY and CDR2 SVGEGT.

The gene calls are TRBV7-9 and TRBJ1-2; 7 bases align to TRBD1. Germline V gene lookup returns CDR1 SEHNR and CDR2 FQNEAQ (reference sequence). V trimming: 4 bases; J trimming: 10 bases; junction bases outside the gene matches: 6. The CDR3 spans 12 residues. CDR3 loop: CASSWETGFYTF. DNA for the CDR3: TGTGCCAGCAGCTGGGAGACAGGGTTCTACACCTTC.